This T cell receptor beta chain stems from a study of metastatic and nonmetastatic thyroid tumors. In the study overall: Patients with malignant and benign thyroid disease provided blood and tumor or nodule tissue, whose repertoires were compared.

This clone was observed a handful of times. Each patient went into thyroid surgery without having received any treatment. The CDR3 extends over 14 amino acids. Trimming removed 2 bases from V and 5 bases from J, with 12 bases in between. The germline gives CDR1 MDHEN, CDR2 SYDVKM. In the study's own analysis: In papillary thyroid cancer, a distant-metastasis classifier was built using CDR3 differences across clinicopathological groups. With MiXCR, TCRdb reprocessed the PCR reads. The V and J calls and clone size are TCRdb's, not the authors'. In the table there are tens of thousands of clones, approximately 22% of which are singletons.

The chain links TRBV28 to TRBJ1-1; unclear D gene. The source is a female donor with papillary thyroid cancer or a benign thyroid nodule (not recorded which). Some clones in this sample may be carry-over from other donors' samples. The specimen was adjacent normal tissue. The CDR3 DNA reads as TGTGCCAGCAGTTTAACCCCAACTTGGACTGAAGCTTTCTTT. It encodes CASSLTPTWTEAFF.